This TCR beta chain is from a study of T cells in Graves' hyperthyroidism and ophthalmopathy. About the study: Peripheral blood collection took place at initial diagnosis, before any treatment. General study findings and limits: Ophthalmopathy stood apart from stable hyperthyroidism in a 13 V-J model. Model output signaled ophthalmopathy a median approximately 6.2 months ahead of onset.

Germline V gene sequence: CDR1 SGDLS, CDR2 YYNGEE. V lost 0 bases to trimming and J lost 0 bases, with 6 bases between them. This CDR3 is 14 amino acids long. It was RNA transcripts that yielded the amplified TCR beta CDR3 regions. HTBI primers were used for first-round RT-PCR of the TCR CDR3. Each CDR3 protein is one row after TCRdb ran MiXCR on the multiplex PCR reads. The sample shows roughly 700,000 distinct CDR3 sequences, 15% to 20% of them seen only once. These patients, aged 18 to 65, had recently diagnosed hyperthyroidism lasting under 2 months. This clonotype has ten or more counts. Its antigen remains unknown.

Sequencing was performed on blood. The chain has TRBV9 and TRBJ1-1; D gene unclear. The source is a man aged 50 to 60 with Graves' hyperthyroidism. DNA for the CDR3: TGTGCCAGCAGCGTAGAACCGATGAACACTGAAGCTTTCTTT. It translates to CASSVEPMNTEAFF.